This T cell receptor (beta chain) was sequenced for a study of blood T cell repertoires in COVID-19. Study at large: Collection of acute and convalescent COVID-19 samples took place in the United States, Italy and Spain. PBMCs, B-cell-depleted T cells, or T cells were the source of the cDNA or gDNA that made up the material.

Clones were read by immunoSEQ multiplex PCR, and TCRdb kept only the in-frame ones, dropping some. The sample lists some 240,000 clones; 81% were seen once. The CDR3 is made up of 15 amino acids. The germline gives CDR1 SGHNT, CDR2 YENEEA. The trim removed 5 bases at V and 4 bases at J, leaving 8 bases unmatched. This TCR came from a woman older than 75 with COVID-19, enrolled during active disease. V gene TRBV11-3 combines with J gene TRBJ2-3, with TRBD2 identical over 8 bases. The sequencing sample was made of peripheral blood. For the CDR3, the DNA is TGTGCCAGCAGCCAAGGCGGGGGGCCCGCAGATACGCAGTATTTT. Translated, it gives CASSQGGGPADTQYF.